This entry lists 23 T cell receptor beta chains sequenced from one sample in a study of regulatory T cells in long-lasting Graves disease. Time point specified: newly diagnosed GD, antithyroid drugs for less than 3 months. PBMC RNA served as the TCR library source. For TCR beta, libraries came from iRepertoire HTBI primers and Arm-PCR of CDR3 regions. From the multiplex PCR reads, TCRdb called clonotypes with MiXCR, one entry per CDR3 protein. Altogether 400,000 to 450,000 distinct CDR3 sequences are present, around 17% being singletons, with the ten largest covering around a tenth. These data also formed part of another study, on T cells in Graves' hyperthyroidism and ophthalmopathy.

The source was peripheral blood mononuclear cells (PBMCs), collected at new diagnosis, from a patient treated with antithyroid drugs. Receptors were obtained from a woman aged 25 to 39 with Graves disease.

This clonotype was observed many times. This chain joins TRBV20-1 and TRBJ2-5; D possibly corresponds to TRBD2 (5 bases). Trimming stripped 1 base from V and 0 bases from J, with 12 bases between. CDR3 size: 15 residues. The V gene's germline CDR1 is DFQATT and CDR2 SNEGSKA (reference sequence). CDR3 sequence: CSARGRSGDQETQYF. The CDR3 DNA sequence: TGCAGTGCTAGAGGGAGAAGCGGTGACCAAGAGACCCAGTACTTC.

This clonotype was picked up many times. The rearrangement joins TRBV27 to TRBJ2-7, with D tentatively TRBD2 (6 bases). The V end was cut by 5 bases, the J end by 3 bases, with 11 bases between. CDR1 and CDR2 (germline): MNHEY, SMNVEV (reference sequence). The CDR3 loop spans 13 amino acids. The CDR3 loop is CASSPRRGYEQYF. The DNA for the CDR3 is TGTGCCAGCAGTCCCCGGAGGGGCTACGAGCAGTACTTC.

This clonotype was seen a handful of times. The V and J genes are TRBV4-2 and TRBJ2-5, with TRBD2 as a possible D gene (6 bases). V was trimmed by 1 base and J by 5 bases, leaving 14 bases between them. Germline V gene data show CDR1 as LGHNA and CDR2 as YNFKEQ. This CDR3 is built from 15 residues. The CDR3, as DNA: TGTGCCAGCAGCCAAGGTCCGGGAGTGTGGGAGACCCAGTACTTC. Translating it yields CASSQGPGVWETQYF.

Ten or more counts support this clonotype. The V gene is TRBV2, the J gene TRBJ2-7; no clear D gene. The CDR3 extends over 14 amino acids. V dropped 6 bases and J dropped 2 bases, with 14 bases sitting between them. Per the germline V gene, CDR1 is SNHLY and CDR2 is FYNNEI. The CDR3 DNA follows: TGTGCCAGCAGGGGGTGGGAACACCCCTACGAGCAGTACTTC. Protein sequence: CASRGWEHPYEQYF.

The V call is TRBV5-1, the J call TRBJ2-7; 8 bases fit TRBD2. V lost 3 bases, J lost 5 bases, and 4 bases stayed unmatched. This CDR3 is built from 13 residues. Germline V CDR1 and CDR2: SGHRS, YFSETQ. The CDR3 loop is CASSWNGGDEQYF. As DNA, the CDR3 is TGCGCCAGCAGCTGGAACGGGGGGGACGAGCAGTACTTC.

With respect to this clonotype: A much larger clone is a single base away; this may be a read error. V usage is TRBV18 and J usage is TRBJ1-1; 8 positions match TRBD1. In germline, CDR1 is KGHSH, CDR2 LQKENI. The CDR3 has 15 residues. CDR3 protein: CASSPDRGSNTEGFF. For the CDR3, the DNA is TGTGCCAGCTCACCAGACAGGGGCAGTAACACTGAAGGTTTCTTT.

This rearrangement joins TRBV13 to TRBJ2-3, with 7 bases identical to TRBD2. Trimming cost V 3 bases and J 0 bases; bases outside gene matches: 6. This CDR3 is 16 amino acids long. In germline, CDR1 is PRHDT, CDR2 FYEKMQ (reference sequence). CDR3 sequence reads: CASSFREGGSTDTQYF. The CDR3 DNA is TGTGCCAGCAGCTTTAGGGAGGGCGGGAGCACAGATACGCAGTATTTT.

This clonotype was counted many times. The chain couples TRBV6-1 to TRBJ2-4; 10 bases agree with TRBD1. Per germline, CDR1 MNHNS and CDR2 SASEGT. This CDR3 contains 18 residues. Trimming at V came to 4 bases and at J to 0 bases, leaving 9 bases not matched to a gene. The CDR3 bases are TGTGCCAGCAGTGGGGACAGGGGAAGGACGGTAGCCAAAAACATTCAGTACTTC. Translation: CASSGDRGRTVAKNIQYF.

This clonotype was counted ten times or more. CDR3 amino acids: CASSATGRDATDTQYF. As DNA, the CDR3 is TGTGCCAGCAGCGCTACTGGGCGGGATGCCACAGATACGCAGTATTTT. The genes are TRBV11-3 and TRBJ2-3, with D possibly TRBD2 on 6 matching bases. V lost 5 bases and J 2 bases, leaving 17 bases between the germline ends. Germline assignment: CDR1 SGHNT and CDR2 YENEEA. CDR3 length: 16 amino acids.

This clonotype was recorded many times. The V call is TRBV24-1, the J call TRBJ2-1, with D unresolved. Germline V CDR1 and CDR2: KGHDR, SFDVKD. V was trimmed by 3 bases and J by 0 bases, leaving 8 bases between them. The CDR3 extends over 15 amino acids. For the CDR3, the DNA is TGTGCCACCAGTGATCCCCGGACCTCCTACAATGAGCAGTTCTTC. Translating gives CATSDPRTSYNEQFF.

This clonotype was detected many times. This chain connects TRBV20-1 to TRBJ1-4, with TRBD1 matching over 8 bases. The J call may be in error: the DNA end matches TRBJ1-6 better. The CDR3 has 14 residues. Germline V gives CDR1 DFQATT, CDR2 SNEGSKA (reference sequence). The CDR3 DNA reads TGCAGTGCTAGGTTTGCAGGGGGCGTTTCACCCCTCCACTTT. Translation gives CSARFAGGVSPLHF.

This chain links TRBV18 with TRBJ2-1; 12 nucleotides match TRBD2. J gave up 8 bases and V 5 bases, and 10 bases lay outside the gene matches. Germline lookup yields CDR1 KGHSH and CDR2 LQKENI. The CDR3 has 16 amino acids. The CDR3 DNA is TGTGCCAGCTCATTCCCGGGACTAGCGGGTAAGGATGAGCAGTTCTTC. Translated: CASSFPGLAGKDEQFF.

The sample holds many counts of this clonotype. The V gene is TRBV6-2 or TRBV6-3, the J gene TRBJ2-5; 7 bases are a match to TRBD1. CDR1 and CDR2 (germline): MNHEY, SVGEGT. The CDR3 is 12 amino acids. The V and J ends lost 6 bases and 4 bases, in that order; junction bases with no gene match: 2. CDR3 bases: TGTGCCAGCAGATACAGGGGAGAGACCCAGTACTTC. This gives the protein CASRYRGETQYF.

Regarding this clonotype: A much larger clonotype is one base distant, so this may be a read error. The gene calls are TRBV27 and TRBJ2-3; no clear D gene. The end of the DNA is better explained by TRBJ2-7, so the J call may be wrong. Germline V gene data show CDR1 as MNHEY and CDR2 as SMNVEV (reference sequence). The CDR3 loop spans 12 amino acids. The CDR3 bases are TGTGCCAGCAGTCCCTCCCCCCATGAGCAGTACTTC. Its protein is CASSPSPHEQYF.

This clonotype was picked up many times. The rearrangement uses TRBV5-5 and TRBJ2-7; TRBD1 is a possible D gene (6 bases). Trimming removed 2 bases from V and 3 bases from J, with 9 bases in between. The CDR3 extends over 13 amino acids. Germline V CDR1 and CDR2: SGHKS, YYEKEE (reference sequence). The CDR3 DNA is TGTGCCAGCAGCTTCACGGACAGCTACGAGCAGTACTTC. Protein sequence: CASSFTDSYEQYF.

In this sample, this clonotype turned up many times. J is TRBJ1-1 and V is TRBV7-8; 7 bases are a match to TRBD1. Looked up from germline, CDR1 is SGHVS and CDR2 is FQNEAQ. The trim removed 0 bases at V and 0 bases at J, leaving 7 bases unmatched. CDR3 size: 17 residues. The CDR3 reads CASSLAPGGIMNTEAFF. The CDR3 bases are TGTGCCAGCAGCTTAGCGCCAGGGGGGATCATGAACACTGAAGCTTTCTTT.

This clonotype has a count of ten or more. The chain employs TRBV18 and TRBJ1-5; D is uncertain. The CDR3 contains 12 residues. Germline CDR1 is KGHSH and CDR2 is LQKENI. V was trimmed by 3 bases and J by 7 bases, leaving 7 bases between them. As DNA, the CDR3 is TGTGCCAGCTCACCCCCCGAACAGCCCCAGCATTTT. It is translated as CASSPPEQPQHF.

This clonotype was recorded a few times. One end of the junction varies from germline; a read error may be responsible. The V and J genes are TRBV7-2 and TRBJ2-1; D ambiguous. The germline V gene has CDR1 SGHTA and CDR2 FQGNSA. This CDR3 has 13 amino acids. For the CDR3, the DNA is TGTGCCAGCAGCTTAGTATTGGGTGGCGTCCTAATCTTC. It is translated as CASSLVLGGVLIF.

The J gene is TRBJ2-5, the V gene TRBV6-1; D is ambiguous. V lost 6 bases, J lost 3 bases, and 17 bases lay in between. Germline CDR1 reads MNHNS; CDR2 reads SASEGT. The CDR3 is made up of 15 amino acids. The CDR3 DNA reads TGTGCCAGCAGCCATAACTCCGGACGCAAAGAGACCCAGTACTTC. Its protein is CASSHNSGRKETQYF.

This clonotype was picked up many times. The chain joins TRBV12-3 or TRBV12-4 to TRBJ1-2, with 7 bases fitting TRBD1. Germline trimming cut 4 bases from V and 6 bases from J; bases unmatched to any gene: 8. This CDR3 comprises 14 residues. This chain's CDR3 is CASSSTRQGHGYTF. CDR3 coding DNA: TGTGCCAGCAGTTCAACCCGACAGGGCCATGGCTACACCTTC.

The sample holds many counts of this clonotype. The V and J genes are TRBV7-2 and TRBJ2-7; possible D gene TRBD2, 6 bases. The V gene's germline CDR1 is SGHTA and CDR2 FQGNSA. CDR3 length: 15 residues. Deletions cut 1 base from V and 2 bases from J, with 12 bases between. The CDR3 DNA sequence: TGTGCCAGCAGCTTAGGGGCCGGGAGAGCCTACGAGCAGTACTTC. It is translated as CASSLGAGRAYEQYF.

This clonotype was recorded a few times. The chain carries TRBV29-1 and TRBJ2-3; possibly TRBD1 for D (5 bases). CDR3 length: 11 residues. Per the germline V gene, CDR1 is SQVTM and CDR2 is ANQGSEA. The germline V and J ends were trimmed by 6 bases and 6 bases, with 10 bases remaining between them. Here the CDR3 reads CSVKQADTQYF. CDR3 DNA sequence: TGCAGCGTGAAACAGGCGGATACGCAGTATTTT.

This clonotype has just a few counts. The V and J genes are TRBV20-1 and TRBJ1-6; 7 positions agree with TRBD1. J was trimmed by 7 bases and V by 6 bases; bases with no gene match: 6. Germline loops: CDR1 DFQATT, CDR2 SNEGSKA (reference sequence). CDR3 length equals 13 residues. The chain's CDR3 is CSARGTANSPLHF. CDR3 nucleotide sequence: TGCAGTGCCCGAGGGACAGCCAATTCACCCCTCCACTTT.